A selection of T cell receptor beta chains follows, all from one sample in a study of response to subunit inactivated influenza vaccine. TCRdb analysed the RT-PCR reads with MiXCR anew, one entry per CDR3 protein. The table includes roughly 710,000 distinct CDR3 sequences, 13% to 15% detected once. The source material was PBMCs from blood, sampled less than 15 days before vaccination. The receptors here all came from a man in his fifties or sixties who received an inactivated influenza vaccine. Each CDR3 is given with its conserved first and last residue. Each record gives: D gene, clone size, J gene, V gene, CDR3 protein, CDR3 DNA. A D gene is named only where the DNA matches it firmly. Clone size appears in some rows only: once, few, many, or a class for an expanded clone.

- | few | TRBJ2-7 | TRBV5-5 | CASSSPGVDEQYF | TGTGCCAGCAGCTCCCCGGGAGTCGACGAGCAGTACTTC
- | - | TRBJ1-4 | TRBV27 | CASSLRGFATNEKLFF | TGTGCCAGCAGTTTAAGAGGGTTTGCAACTAATGAAAAACTGTTTTTT
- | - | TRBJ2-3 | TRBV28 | CASTLFGGGDTDTQYF | TGTGCCAGCACTCTTTTCGGGGGAGGAGACACAGATACGCAGTATTTT
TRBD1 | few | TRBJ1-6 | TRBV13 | CASSLRQGAIYSPLHF | TGTGCCAGCAGCTTACGGCAGGGGGCGATTTATTCACCCCTCCACTTT
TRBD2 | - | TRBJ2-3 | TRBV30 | CAWRDPSGVGDTQYF | TGTGCCTGGAGGGACCCTAGCGGGGTGGGAGATACGCAGTATTTT
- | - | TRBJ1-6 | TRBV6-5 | CASSYRDKGLYNSPLHF | TGTGCCAGCAGTTACCGGGACAAGGGGCTCTATAATTCACCCCTCCACTTT
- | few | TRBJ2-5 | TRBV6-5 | CASSTFIRRGEQETQYF | TGTGCCAGCAGTACTTTCATTCGTCGGGGCGAACAAGAGACCCAGTACTTC
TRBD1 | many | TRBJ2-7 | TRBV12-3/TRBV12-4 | CASSYSRQGIEQYF | TGTGCCAGCAGCTACAGTAGACAGGGTATCGAGCAGTACTTC
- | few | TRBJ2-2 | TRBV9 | CASSVATENTGELFF | TGTGCCAGCAGCGTAGCGACAGAGAACACCGGGGAGCTGTTTTTT
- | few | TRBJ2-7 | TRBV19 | CASRSAGFSSYEQYF | TGTGCCAGCCGAAGTGCAGGCTTTAGCTCCTACGAGCAGTACTTC
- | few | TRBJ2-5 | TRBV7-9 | CASSSWGDSLVGETQYF | TGTGCCAGCAGCTCTTGGGGGGACAGCCTCGTAGGGGAGACCCAGTACTTC
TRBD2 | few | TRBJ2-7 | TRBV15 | CATSRDGTSGSLYEQYF | TGTGCCACCAGCAGAGATGGGACTAGCGGCAGCCTCTACGAGCAGTACTTC
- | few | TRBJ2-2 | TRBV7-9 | CAGSPGPPGTGELFF | TGTGCCGGCAGCCCGGGACCGCCGGGCACCGGGGAGCTGTTTTTT
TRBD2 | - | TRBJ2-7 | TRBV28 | CARRTSGSYEQYF | TGTGCCAGACGGACTAGCGGTTCCTACGAGCAGTACTTC
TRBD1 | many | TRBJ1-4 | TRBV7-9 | CASSLGTGEEKLFF | TGTGCCAGCAGCTTAGGCACAGGGGAAGAAAAACTGTTTTTT
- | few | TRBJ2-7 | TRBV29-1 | CSVKSGDEQYF | TGCAGCGTTAAAAGTGGAGACGAGCAGTACTTC
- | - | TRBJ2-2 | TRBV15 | CATSPPGAGELFF | TGTGCCACCAGCCCCCCCGGGGCCGGGGAGCTGTTTTTT
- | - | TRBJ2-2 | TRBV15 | CATSRSPTATGELFF | TGTGCCACCAGCAGATCCCCGACCGCCACCGGGGAGCTGTTTTTT
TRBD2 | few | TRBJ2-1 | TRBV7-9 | CASSLGLAGDSGEQFF | TGTGCCAGCAGCTTAGGTCTAGCGGGAGACTCAGGTGAGCAGTTCTTC
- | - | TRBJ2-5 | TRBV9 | CASSVEGDTQETQYF | TGTGCCAGCAGCGTAGAGGGGGATACACAAGAGACCCAGTACTTC
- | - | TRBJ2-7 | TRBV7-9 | CASSLEMVGRGYEQYF | TGTGCCAGCAGCTTAGAGATGGTTGGCAGGGGCTACGAGCAGTACTTC
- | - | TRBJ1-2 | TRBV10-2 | CASSVPGPQGYTF | TGCGCCAGCAGTGTGCCAGGCCCTCAGGGCTACACCTTC
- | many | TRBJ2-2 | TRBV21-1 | CASREPGKEGGELFF | TGTGCCAGCAGAGAACCGGGAAAAGAAGGCGGGGAGCTGTTTTTT
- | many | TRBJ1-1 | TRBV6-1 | CASSEVNRRTEAFF | TGTGCCAGCAGTGAAGTCAACCGTAGGACTGAAGCTTTCTTT
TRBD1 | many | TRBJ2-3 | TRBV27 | CASSIWDRGKDTQYF | TGTGCCAGCAGTATTTGGGACAGGGGGAAAGATACGCAGTATTTT
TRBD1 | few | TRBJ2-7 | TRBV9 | CASSAQGARYEQYF | TGTGCCAGCAGCGCACAGGGGGCGCGGTACGAGCAGTACTTC
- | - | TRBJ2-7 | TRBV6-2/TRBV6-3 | CASGWLGGQQYF | TGTGCCAGCGGGTGGTTGGGCGGACAGCAGTACTTC
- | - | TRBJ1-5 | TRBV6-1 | CASSGSGDQPQHF | TGTGCCAGCAGCGGTTCAGGGGATCAGCCCCAGCATTTT
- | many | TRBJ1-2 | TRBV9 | CASSVGVGRNGYTF | TGTGCCAGCAGCGTAGGGGTAGGGCGGAATGGCTACACCTTC
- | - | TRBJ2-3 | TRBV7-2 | CASSQVGRTDTQYF | TGTGCCAGCAGCCAGGTCGGGCGCACAGATACGCAGTATTTT
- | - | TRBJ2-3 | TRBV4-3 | CASSQTTAGTPSTDTQYF | TGCGCCAGCAGCCAAACTACTGCCGGGACACCCAGCACAGATACGCAGTATTTT
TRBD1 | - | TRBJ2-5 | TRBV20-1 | CSAKMTGGETQYF | TGCAGTGCCAAGATGACAGGGGGAGAGACCCAGTACTTC
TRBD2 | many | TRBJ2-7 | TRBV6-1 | CASSLGGLAGRNEQYF | TGTGCCAGCAGTCTTGGGGGACTAGCGGGGCGCAACGAGCAGTACTTC
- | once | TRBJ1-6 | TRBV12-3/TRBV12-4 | CASSPIGRSLHF | TGTGCCAGCAGTCCTATTGGTAGGTCCCTCCACTTT
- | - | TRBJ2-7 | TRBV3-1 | CASSKGITLEQYF | TGTGCCAGCAGCAAAGGGATCACACTCGAGCAGTACTTC
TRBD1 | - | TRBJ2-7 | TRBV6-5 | CASSWGGETGGEHEQYF | TGTGCCAGCAGTTGGGGGGGCGAGACAGGGGGAGAACACGAGCAGTACTTC
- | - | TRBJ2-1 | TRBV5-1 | CASSFLVGEDEQFF | TGCGCCAGCAGCTTCCTGGTCGGGGAGGATGAGCAGTTCTTC
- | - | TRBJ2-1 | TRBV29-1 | CSVEWIVAGVNEQFF | TGCAGCGTTGAATGGATTGTTGCAGGGGTAAATGAGCAGTTCTTC
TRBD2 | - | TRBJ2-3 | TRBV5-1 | CASSLGVAGGSDTQYF | TGCGCCAGCAGCTTGGGAGTAGCGGGAGGTTCGGATACGCAGTATTTT
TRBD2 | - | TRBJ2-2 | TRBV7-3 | CASSSTSGRARGTGELFF | TGTGCCAGCAGCTCCACTAGCGGGAGGGCCCGGGGCACCGGGGAGCTGTTTTTT
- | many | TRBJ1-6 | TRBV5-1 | CASSLSAGSSYNSPLHF | TGCGCCAGCAGCTTGAGCGCAGGAAGCTCCTATAATTCACCCCTCCACTTT
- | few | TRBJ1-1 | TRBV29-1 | CSVTFRNTEAFF | TGCAGCGTTACTTTTCGGAACACTGAAGCTTTCTTT
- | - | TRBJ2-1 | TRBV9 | CASSVGYNNEQFF | TGTGCCAGCAGCGTAGGGTATAACAATGAGCAGTTCTTC
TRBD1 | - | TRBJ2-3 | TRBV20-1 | CSARPLTGTSSDTQYF | TGCAGTGCTCGACCCCTGACAGGGACCAGCTCAGATACGCAGTATTTT
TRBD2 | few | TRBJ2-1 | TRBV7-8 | CASSLEASGIFSYNEQFF | TGTGCCAGCAGCTTAGAGGCTAGCGGGATATTCTCCTACAATGAGCAGTTCTTC
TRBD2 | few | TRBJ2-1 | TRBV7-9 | CASSLPSGRSIEQFF | TGTGCCAGCAGCTTACCCAGCGGGAGGTCAATCGAGCAGTTCTTC
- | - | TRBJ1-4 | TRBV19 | CATTGFGANEKLSF | TGTGCCACCACGGGATTTGGAGCCAATGAAAAACTGTCTTTT
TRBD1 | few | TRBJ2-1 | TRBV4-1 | CASSQTGAPDNEQFF | TGCGCCAGCAGCCAGACAGGGGCACCGGACAATGAGCAGTTCTTC
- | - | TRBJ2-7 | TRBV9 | CASSVAGTGPYEQYF | TGTGCCAGCAGCGTAGCGGGGACTGGTCCCTACGAGCAGTACTTC